The subject of this entry is one TCR beta chain. The antigen is unknown. The data stem from a study of T cells in Graves' hyperthyroidism and ophthalmopathy. General study points: The model identified upcoming ophthalmopathy a median about 6.5 months ahead of onset.

PBMCs were derived from more than 8 ml fresh peripheral blood. From RNA transcripts, TCR beta CDR3 regions were amplified. TCR CDR3 regions were first amplified by RT-PCR with HTBI primers. TCRdb re-derived calls from the multiplex PCR reads in MiXCR, one entry per CDR3 protein. The data show about 420,000 distinct CDR3 sequences, with roughly 13% seen just once and around 5.3% held by the top ten. J gave up 1 base and V 1 base, and 3 bases lay outside the gene matches. The CDR3 sequence is 15 residues long. The germline gives CDR1 SEHNR, CDR2 FQNEAQ (reference sequence). The chain employs TRBV7-9 and TRBJ2-7; TRBD2 matches 8 bases. This TCR was sampled from a woman aged 18-29 years with Graves' hyperthyroidism. Sequencing used blood. CDR3 loop: CASSLGPSGSYEQYF. As DNA, the CDR3 is TGTGCCAGCAGCTTAGGGCCTAGCGGGTCCTACGAGCAGTACTTC.